This entry describes one TCR beta chain. Its cognate antigen has yet to be identified. There are no base qualities to consult, and no much larger clone falls within one base. CDR1 and CDR2 (SGHRS, YFSETQ) derive from the germline V gene. V drops 1 base and J drops 8 bases, leaving 18 bases in between. The CDR3 has 15 amino acids, counting the end cysteine and phenylalanine. Just CDR3 DNA is preserved here, 45 bases in frame from base 1. The sequencing machine was an Illumina HiSeq 1500. TCRdb reanalyzed the raw reads on its own, using fastp at Q25 for trimming and MiXCR for clone calling, and kept in-frame beta chains. Rows are unified per CDR3 protein, each entry keeping the most common DNA and genes. This sample gives approximately 1,000,000 distinct CDR3 sequences in total; 30% to 40% of them show up just once. Over 13% of the sample rests with the top ten. The treatment or condition label for this specimen denotes: in vitro stimulation with specific CMV peptide epitopes to enrich CMV-specific T cells.

These data belong to a study of T cell repertoires in cytomegalovirus infection (dated by TCRdb to about 2019). About the investigation overall: Alongside well-studied HLA-B-restricted epitopes, the peptide stimulations were aimed at recently identified HLA-C-restricted CMV epitopes, whose presentation resists viral immunomodulation. Because public TCR beta signatures pointed to carriage of CMV infection together with the matching HLA type, the HLA type of each donor mattered for the analysis.

Results the study describes overall, beyond this receptor: In the ex vivo response, HLA-C-restricted CMV-specific TCR beta clonotypes were dominant, and in two of eight donors the single most frequent clonotype came from this HLA-C-restricted group. In both this cohort and an independent cohort of 352 donors, the cumulative frequency of public TCR beta family members distinguished carriers of CMV infection plus the relevant HLA type.

This specimen was cultured CD8+ T cells from PBMCs, taken from culture after CMV antigen stimulation. The receptor was derived from a human donor in good health (CMV status not recorded). Some clones in this sample may be carry-over from other donors' samples. Rearrangement joined TRBV5-1 to TRBJ1-2; the D gene cannot be named for sure. The encoded CDR3 is CASSLIGLSWTGYTF. The sequenced DNA: TGCGCCAGCAGCTTGATAGGACTTTCGTGGACGGGCTACACCTTC.